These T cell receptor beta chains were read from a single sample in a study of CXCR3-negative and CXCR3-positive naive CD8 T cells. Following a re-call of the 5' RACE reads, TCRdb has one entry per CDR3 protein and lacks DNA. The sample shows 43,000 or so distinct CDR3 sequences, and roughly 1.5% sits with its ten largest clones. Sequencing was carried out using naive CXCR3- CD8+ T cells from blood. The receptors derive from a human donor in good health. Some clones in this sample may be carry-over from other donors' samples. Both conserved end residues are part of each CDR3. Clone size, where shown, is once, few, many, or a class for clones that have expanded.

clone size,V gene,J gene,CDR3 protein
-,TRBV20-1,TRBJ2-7,CSARQGVYEQYF
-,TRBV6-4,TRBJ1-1,CASSPTDGRTEAFF
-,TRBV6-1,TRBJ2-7,CASSEWDRESYEQYF
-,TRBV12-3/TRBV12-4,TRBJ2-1,CASSFGGITDEQFF
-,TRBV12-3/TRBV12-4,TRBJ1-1,CAIGGNTEAFF
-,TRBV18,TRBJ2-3,CASSPSPGTDTQYF
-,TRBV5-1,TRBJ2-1,CASSLWGDRGNNEQFF
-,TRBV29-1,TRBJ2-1,CSVEDLVEYSSYNEQFF
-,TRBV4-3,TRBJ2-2,CASSQEIAGGPTGELFF
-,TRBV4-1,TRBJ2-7,CASSPEMAGGYEQYF
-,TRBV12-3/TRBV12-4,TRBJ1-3,CASSPLGSGNTIYF
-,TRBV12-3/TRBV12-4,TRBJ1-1,CASSFSGQAFF
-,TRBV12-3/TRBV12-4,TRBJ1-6,CASSGPYSGLNSPLHF
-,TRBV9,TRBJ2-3,CASSASGTSTDTQYF
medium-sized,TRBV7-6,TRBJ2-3,CASSASGGTDTQYF
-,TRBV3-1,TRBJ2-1,CASSPAGDDEQFF
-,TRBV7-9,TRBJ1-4,CASTHSGAREEKLFF
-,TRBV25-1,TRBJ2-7,CASSRGTGDSSEQYF
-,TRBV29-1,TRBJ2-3,CSVDFSGNVMGTDTQYF
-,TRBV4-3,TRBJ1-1,CASSQQGALGEAFF
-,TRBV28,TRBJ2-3,CASTSTDTQYF
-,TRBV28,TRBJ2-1,CASSETSNSGLGQFF
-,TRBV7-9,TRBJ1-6,CASSLGNSPLHF
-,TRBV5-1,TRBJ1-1,CASSSFDSTTEAFF
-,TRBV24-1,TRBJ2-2,CATRDREGLAGELFF
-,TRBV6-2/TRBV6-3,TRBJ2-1,CASSYPTDGSVLLDEQFF
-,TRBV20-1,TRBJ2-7,CSARDKQDPVIMQYF
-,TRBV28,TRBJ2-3,CASSSRKSTDTQYF
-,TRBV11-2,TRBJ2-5,CASSLLGETQYF
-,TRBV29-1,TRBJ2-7,CSVLGRAYEQYF
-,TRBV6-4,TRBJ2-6,CASSEGGSGANVLTF
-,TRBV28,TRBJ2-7,CASSRGQGVFYEQYF
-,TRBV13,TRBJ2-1,CASSLPTNEQFF
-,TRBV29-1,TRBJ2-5,CSVWWQPQETQYF
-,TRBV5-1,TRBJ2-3,CASSLTGGPDTLYF
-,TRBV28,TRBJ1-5,CASSLSGTSLYSNQPQHF
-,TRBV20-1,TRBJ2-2,CSALRGDTGELFF
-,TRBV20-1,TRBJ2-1,CSARTSGGSLQFF
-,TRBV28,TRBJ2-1,CASTRGPGEQFF
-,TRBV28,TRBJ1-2,CASLRGRVGYTF
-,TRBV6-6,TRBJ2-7,CASSYSYTRGVSYEQYF
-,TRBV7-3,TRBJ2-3,CASSPRDRGRLTDTQYF
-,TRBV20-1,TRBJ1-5,CSARDPRQGDSQPQHF
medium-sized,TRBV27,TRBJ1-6,CASSRQDGSPLHF
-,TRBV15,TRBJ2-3,CATSRTTSADIVNTDTQYF
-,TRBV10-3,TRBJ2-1,CAISETDRDNEQFF
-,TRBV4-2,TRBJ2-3,CASSQARQRGGDTQYF
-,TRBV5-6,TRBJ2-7,CASSSGHYEQYF
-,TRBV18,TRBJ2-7,CASSPPGQSYEQYF